Listed below are T cell receptor beta chains from one sample, sequenced in a study of T cell responses to AZD1222 COVID-19 vaccine. Libraries were prepared by immunoSEQ multiplex PCR; TCRdb keeps only in-frame clonotypes and omits some of them. This sample has 50,000 to 65,000 clones, with 75% to 90% found just once. This specimen consisted of peripheral blood, obtained 28 days after the second AZD1222 dose. Receptors were obtained from an adult who received the AZD1222 COVID-19 vaccine. Each CDR3 is given with its conserved first and last residue. A D gene is named only where the DNA matches it firmly. Clone size is stated in some rows and not others, as once, few, many or a class when expanded.

cdr3_length d_call j_call clone_size v_call cdr3_aa cdr3_nt
14 - TRBJ2-5 - TRBV27 CASTADSIQETQYF TGTGCCAGCACCGCGGACAGTATACAAGAGACCCAGTACTTC
14 TRBD1 TRBJ2-5 - TRBV3-1/TRBV3-2 CASSLAGGEETQYF TGTGCCAGCAGCCTGGCAGGGGGCGAAGAGACCCAGTACTTC
18 - TRBJ1-1 - TRBV21-1 CASSHPIGAKDWNTEAFF TGTGCCAGCAGCCACCCTATCGGGGCCAAGGATTGGAACACTGAAGCTTTCTTT
18 TRBD1 TRBJ1-3 - TRBV19 CASSITPGQGLLGNTIYF TGTGCCAGTAGTATTACACCGGGACAGGGATTACTTGGAAACACCATATATTTT
13 - TRBJ2-7 - TRBV7-2 CASSLGVSYEQYF TGTGCCAGCAGCTTAGGGGTATCCTACGAGCAGTACTTC
14 - TRBJ2-1 - TRBV20-1 CSASWGNPYNEQFF TGCAGTGCTAGTTGGGGGAACCCCTACAATGAGCAGTTCTTC
15 TRBD1 TRBJ1-1 - TRBV10-3 CATRGQGALNTEAFF TGTGCCACCAGGGGACAGGGGGCTTTGAACACTGAAGCTTTCTTT
15 - TRBJ1-6 - TRBV19 CASSIDTGYNSPLHF TGTGCCAGTAGTATAGATACAGGGTATAATTCACCCCTCCACTTT
14 - TRBJ1-1 - TRBV6-4 CASSAQGGSTEAFF TGTGCCAGCAGCGCACAGGGTGGGTCGACTGAAGCTTTCTTT
13 - TRBJ2-6 - TRBV7-8 CASSLAMGYVLTF TGTGCCAGCAGCTTAGCCATGGGGTACGTCCTGACTTTC
14 - TRBJ1-5 - TRBV27 CASSFDGSNQPQHF TGTGCCAGCAGTTTCGATGGTAGCAATCAGCCCCAGCATTTT
14 TRBD1 TRBJ1-1 few TRBV3-1/TRBV3-2 CASSKGQLNTEAFF TGTGCCAGCAGCAAGGGACAGTTGAACACTGAAGCTTTCTTT
12 - TRBJ1-6 - TRBV10-1 CASREDGGPLHF TGCGCCAGCAGAGAGGACGGAGGACCCCTCCACTTT
13 TRBD2 TRBJ2-7 - TRBV28 CASLAGAPLEQYF TGTGCCAGCTTAGCGGGAGCTCCCCTCGAGCAGTACTTC
16 TRBD2 TRBJ2-7 - TRBV3-1/TRBV3-2 CASSRRSSGSAYEQYF TGTGCCAGCAGCCGCCGTTCTAGCGGGAGCGCCTACGAGCAGTACTTC
17 - TRBJ2-1 - TRBV10-1 CASSDRYHLPANNEQFF TGCGCCAGCAGTGATCGGTACCACCTCCCGGCTAATAATGAGCAGTTCTTC
17 - TRBJ1-5 - TRBV19 CASSIGLGGAPNQPQHF TGTGCCAGTAGTATCGGCTTGGGGGGCGCCCCCAATCAGCCCCAGCATTTT
18 TRBD2 TRBJ2-2 - TRBV11-2 CASSLAQGLAGNTGELFF TGTGCCAGCAGCTTAGCCCAGGGACTAGCGGGAAACACCGGGGAGCTGTTTTTT
17 TRBD2 TRBJ2-3 - TRBV23-1 CASSLGLAGGYPATQYF TGCGCCAGCAGTCTCGGACTAGCGGGAGGATACCCCGCTACGCAGTATTTT